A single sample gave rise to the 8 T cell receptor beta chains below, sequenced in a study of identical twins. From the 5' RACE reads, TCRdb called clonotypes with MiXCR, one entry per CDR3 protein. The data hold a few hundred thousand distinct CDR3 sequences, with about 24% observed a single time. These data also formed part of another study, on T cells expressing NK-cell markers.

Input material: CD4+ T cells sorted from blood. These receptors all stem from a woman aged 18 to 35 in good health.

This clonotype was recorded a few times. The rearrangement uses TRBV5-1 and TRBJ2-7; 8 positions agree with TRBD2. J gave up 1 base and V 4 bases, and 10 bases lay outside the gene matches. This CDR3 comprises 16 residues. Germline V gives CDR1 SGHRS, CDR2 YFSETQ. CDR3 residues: CASSARGAGESYEQYF. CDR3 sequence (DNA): TGCGCCAGCAGCGCGCGGGGAGCGGGGGAATCCTACGAGCAGTACTTC.

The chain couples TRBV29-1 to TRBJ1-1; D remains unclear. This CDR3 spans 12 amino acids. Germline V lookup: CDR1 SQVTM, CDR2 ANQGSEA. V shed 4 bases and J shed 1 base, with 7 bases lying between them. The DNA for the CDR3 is TGCAGCGTTGGGGAGGGGAACACTGAAGCTTTCTTT. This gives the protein CSVGEGNTEAFF.

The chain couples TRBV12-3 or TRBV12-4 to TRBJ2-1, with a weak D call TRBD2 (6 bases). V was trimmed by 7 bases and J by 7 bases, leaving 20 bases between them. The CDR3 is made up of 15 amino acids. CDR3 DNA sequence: TGTGCCAGCACTAACCTACCTGGGACTTGGAATGAGCAGTTCTTC. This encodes CASTNLPGTWNEQFF.

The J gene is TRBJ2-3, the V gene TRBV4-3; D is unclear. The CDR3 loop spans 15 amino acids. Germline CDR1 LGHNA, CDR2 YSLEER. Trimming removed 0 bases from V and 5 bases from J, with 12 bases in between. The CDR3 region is CASSQDTLLRDTQYF. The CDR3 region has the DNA TGCGCCAGCAGCCAAGATACTCTTCTGAGAGATACGCAGTATTTT.

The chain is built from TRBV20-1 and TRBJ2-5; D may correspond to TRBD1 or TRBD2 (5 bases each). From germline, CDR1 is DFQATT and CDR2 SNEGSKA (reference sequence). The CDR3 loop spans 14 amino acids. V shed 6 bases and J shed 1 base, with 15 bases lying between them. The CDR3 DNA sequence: TGCAGTGCCCAATCCGGGACGGTCCAAGAGACCCAGTACTTC. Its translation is CSAQSGTVQETQYF.

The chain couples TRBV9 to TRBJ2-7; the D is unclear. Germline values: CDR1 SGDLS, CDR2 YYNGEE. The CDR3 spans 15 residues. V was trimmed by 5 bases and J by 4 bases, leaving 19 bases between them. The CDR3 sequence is CASSPDGAGFYEQYF. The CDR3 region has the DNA TGTGCCAGCAGTCCGGACGGAGCCGGGTTTTACGAGCAGTACTTC.

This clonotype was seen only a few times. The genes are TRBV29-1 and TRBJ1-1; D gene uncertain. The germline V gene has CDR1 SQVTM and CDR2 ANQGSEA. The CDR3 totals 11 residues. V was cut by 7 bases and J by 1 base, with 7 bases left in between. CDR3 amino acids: CSGYRNTEAFF. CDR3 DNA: TGCAGCGGGTACAGGAACACTGAAGCTTTCTTT.

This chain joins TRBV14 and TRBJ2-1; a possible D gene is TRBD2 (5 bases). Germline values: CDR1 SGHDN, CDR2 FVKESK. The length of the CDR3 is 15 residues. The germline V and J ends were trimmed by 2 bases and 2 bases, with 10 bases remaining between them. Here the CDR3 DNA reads TGTGCCAGCAGCCAACTACTAGGCCCCTACAATGAGCAGTTCTTC. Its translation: CASSQLLGPYNEQFF.